The present T cell receptor beta chain was sequenced within a study of CD8+ T cells in alopecia areata. Study context: Patients received oral tofacitinib, 5 to 10 mg twice daily, for moderate-to-severe alopecia areata. Study-level points and caveats: Lesional scalp, notably in alopecia totalis/universalis, had clonality above that of normal scalp. Tofacitinib significantly brought down scalp clonality and expanded CD8+ clones among top 100.

Treatment of the sample: oral pan-JAK inhibitor, 5-10 mg twice daily. Reverse transcription of extracted RNA yielded cDNA, which provided the sequencing template. Libraries were prepared by immunoSEQ multiplex PCR; TCRdb keeps only in-frame clonotypes and omits some of them. The top ten clones hold around 3.9% of a sample with about 210,000 clones, around 65% of them seen once. This clone was counted a single time. Its target is unknown. V lost 3 bases and J 4 bases, leaving 6 bases between the germline ends. This CDR3 has 13 residues. Germline V gene sequence: CDR1 SNHLY, CDR2 FYNNEI. The chain has TRBV2 and TRBJ2-2, with D perhaps TRBD1 or TRBD2 (5 bases each). The starting material was CD4+ T cells sorted from blood, obtained at week 4, from a patient treated with tofacitinib. The sequence came from a human donor with alopecia areata. CDR3 DNA: TGTGCCAGCAGTGACGGGGCCACCGGGGAGCTGTTTTTT. Amino acids: CASSDGATGELFF.